The next 13 T cell receptor beta chains were all read from a single sample in a study of cytomegalovirus exposure and HLA in healthy donors (dated by TCRdb to the late 2010s). Library preparation was by the immunoSEQ multiplex PCR assay. For the multiplex PCR, a mixture combining 60 forward primers for TCR Vbeta segments and 13 reverse primers for TCR Jbeta segments was used. This immuneACCESS table, as held by TCRdb, lists in-frame sequences with V and J called but not all clones. Of the missing ones, under half trace to an unresolved V gene in checked studies; the others have no known cause. The sample includes around 110,000 clones, with more than 60% observed a single time. The ten largest make up about 1.5% of the sample. Material for sequencing was PBMCs. Receptors originate from a man between 18 and 29 years old in good health and CMV-seronegative.

This clone was observed a single time. The V and J genes are TRBV7-2 and TRBJ2-7; D is uncertain. Germline V gene sequence: CDR1 SGHTA, CDR2 FQGNSA. The V end lost 2 bases, the J end lost 2 bases, and 7 bases lay between the germline ends. This CDR3 comprises 13 residues. In DNA, the CDR3 is TGTGCCAGCAGCTTAATAAATACCTACGAGCAGTACTTC. It specifies CASSLINTYEQYF.

The chain employs TRBV29-1 and TRBJ1-1; D ambiguous. This CDR3 is 12 amino acids long. Germline V gene sequence: CDR1 SQVTM, CDR2 ANQGSEA. V gave up 4 bases and J gave up 0 bases, with 6 bases separating them. The CDR3 loop is CSVAGLNTEAFF. For the CDR3, the DNA is TGCAGCGTTGCAGGTTTGAACACTGAAGCTTTCTTT.

The chain carries TRBV28 and TRBJ2-3; D might be TRBD2 (5 bases). The CDR3 sequence is 15 residues long. Trimming cost V 1 base and J 1 base, with 9 bases left between them. Germline V lookup: CDR1 MDHEN, CDR2 SYDVKM. For the CDR3, the DNA is TGTGCCAGCAGTTTATTACTAGGAGGCACAGATACGCAGTATTTT. Protein: CASSLLLGGTDTQYF. The variable domain in full, with the rest retrieved from reference TRBV28 and TRBJ2-3, is DVKVTQSSRYLVKRTGEKVFLECVQDMDHENMFWYRQDPGLGLRLIYFSYDVKMKEKGDIPEGYSVSREKKERFSLILESASTNQTSMYLCASSLLLGGTDTQYFGPGTRLTVL.

This clone was seen a few times. The CDR3 DNA reads TGTGCCAGCAGCACCAACAGGGGGACGGGGGAGACCCAGTACTTC. The encoded protein is CASSTNRGTGETQYF. V gene TRBV7-8 combines with J gene TRBJ2-5; 8 bases fit TRBD1. Germline V gene lookup returns CDR1 SGHVS and CDR2 FQNEAQ. The CDR3 runs to 15 residues. V gave up 5 bases and J gave up 5 bases; unmatched junction bases: 10.

The chain uses TRBV19 and TRBJ2-7; 9 nucleotides match TRBD1. From germline, CDR1 is LNHDA and CDR2 SQIVND (reference sequence). The CDR3 consists of 15 residues. V was clipped by 4 bases and J by 0 bases; unmatched bases: 4. The CDR3 reads CASSTGTGSSYEQYF. The CDR3 coding sequence is TGTGCCAGTAGTACGGGGACAGGGAGCTCCTACGAGCAGTACTTC.

V usage is TRBV9 and J usage is TRBJ1-3; D not resolved. The CDR3 totals 13 residues. The germline gives CDR1 SGDLS, CDR2 YYNGEE. The CDR3 DNA reads as TGTCTTAAGACACGTACTCTGGGAAACACCATATATTTT. It codes for CLKTRTLGNTIYF.

This clone turned up a few times. CDR3 in amino acids: CSVPDRTSGRKTQYF. Here the CDR3 DNA reads TGCAGCGTCCCAGACCGGACTAGCGGGAGAAAGACGCAGTATTTT. The genes are TRBV29-1 and TRBJ2-3, with 13 nucleotides matching TRBD2. V shed 6 bases, J shed 9 bases, and the junction held 12 bases outside the gene matches. This CDR3 region has 15 residues. Germline V gives CDR1 SQVTM, CDR2 ANQGSEA.

This clone came up once. The V gene is TRBV18, the J gene TRBJ2-1; no clear D gene. Germline V gene lookup returns CDR1 KGHSH and CDR2 LQKENI. The CDR3 extends over 12 amino acids. Trimming shortened V by 3 bases and J by 7 bases, and 7 bases separated the two germline ends. The CDR3 reads CASSPVRNEQFF. CDR3 nucleotides: TGTGCCAGCTCACCCGTCCGGAATGAGCAGTTCTTC.

With respect to this clone: The junction differs from germline at one of its ends, possibly a read error. The chain is built from TRBV5-6 and TRBJ1-5, with 7 bases lining up with TRBD1. The CDR3 is 13 amino acids. Germline CDR1 SGHDT, CDR2 YYEEEE. The CDR3 DNA sequence: TGTGCCAGCAGCTTGGATGCGACAGGGCCCTCGAATTTT. Its translation: CASSLDATGPSNF.

The rearrangement links TRBV9 to TRBJ1-1, with 7 bases matching TRBD1. After removal of 0 bases from V and 6 bases from J, the junction contained 2 bases not matched to a gene. In germline, CDR1 is SGDLS, CDR2 YYNGEE. CDR3 length: 13 residues. The CDR3 DNA sequence: TGTGCCAGCAGCGTAGGTCAGGGGGCTGAAGCTTTCTTT. It yields the protein CASSVGQGAEAFF.

The rearrangement uses TRBV18 and TRBJ2-2, with D perhaps matching TRBD2 (6 bases). Per germline, CDR1 KGHSH and CDR2 LQKENI. V was trimmed by 1 base and J by 6 bases, leaving 6 bases between them. There are 13 residues in the CDR3. The CDR3 coding sequence is TGTGCCAGCTCACCACGGGAGGCCGGGGAGCTGTTTTTT. This gives the protein CASSPREAGELFF. The whole variable domain, filled in from reference TRBV18 and TRBJ2-2, reads NAGVMQNPRHLVRRRGQEARLRCSPMKGHSHVYWYRQLPEEGLKFMVYLQKENIIDESGMPKERFSAEFPKEGPSILRIQQVVRGDSAAYFCASSPREAGELFFGEGSRLTVL.

The rearrangement links TRBV5-8 to TRBJ2-4; D gene ambiguous. The V end lost 4 bases, the J end lost 12 bases, and 8 bases lay between the germline ends. CDR1 is SGHTS, CDR2 YDEGEE, per germline. The length of the CDR3 is 10 residues. CDR3 loop: CASSISSQYF. For the CDR3, the DNA is TGTGCCAGCAGCATTAGCTCTCAGTACTTC.

This clone was picked up one time. The identical CDR3 is also encoded by other nucleotide sequences in the sample. The chain carries TRBV30 and TRBJ2-7; a weak D match, TRBD2 (5 bases). Germline V gene lookup returns CDR1 GTSNPN and CDR2 SVGIG (reference sequence). The CDR3 loop spans 13 amino acids. V was trimmed by 0 bases and J by 6 bases, leaving 12 bases between them. The CDR3 DNA sequence: TGTGCCTGGAGTGTACGGCGAGGGCGCGAGCAGTACTTC. Amino acid sequence: CAWSVRRGREQYF.